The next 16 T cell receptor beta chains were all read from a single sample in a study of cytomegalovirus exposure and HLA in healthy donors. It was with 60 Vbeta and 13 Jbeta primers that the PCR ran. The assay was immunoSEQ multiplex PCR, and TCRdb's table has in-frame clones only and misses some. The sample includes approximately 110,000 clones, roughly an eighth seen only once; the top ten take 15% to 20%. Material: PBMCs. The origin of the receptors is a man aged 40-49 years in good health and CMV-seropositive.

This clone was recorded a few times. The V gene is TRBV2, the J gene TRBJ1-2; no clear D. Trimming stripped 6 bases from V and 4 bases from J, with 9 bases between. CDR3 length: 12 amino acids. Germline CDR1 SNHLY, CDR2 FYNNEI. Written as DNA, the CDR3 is TGTGCCAGCAGCGCCGAGGGCTATGGCTACACCTTC. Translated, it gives CASSAEGYGYTF.

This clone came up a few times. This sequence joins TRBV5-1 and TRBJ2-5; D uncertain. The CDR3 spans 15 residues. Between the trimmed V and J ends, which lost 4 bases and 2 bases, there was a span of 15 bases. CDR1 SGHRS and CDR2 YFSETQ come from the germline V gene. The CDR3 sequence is CASSSDGYFQETQYF. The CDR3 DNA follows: TGCGCCAGCAGCAGCGACGGATACTTTCAAGAGACCCAGTACTTC.

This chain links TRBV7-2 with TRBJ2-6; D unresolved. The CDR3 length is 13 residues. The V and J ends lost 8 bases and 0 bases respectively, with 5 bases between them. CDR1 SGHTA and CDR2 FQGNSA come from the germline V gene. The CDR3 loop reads CASRFSGANVLTF. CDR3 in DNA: TGTGCCAGCCGGTTCTCTGGGGCCAACGTCCTGACTTTC.

CDR3 protein: CAISGTELEGDFYGYTF. Written as DNA, the CDR3 is TGTGCCATCAGTGGGACCGAATTGGAGGGCGACTTCTATGGCTACACCTTC. The chain couples TRBV10-3 to TRBJ1-2; the D is unclear. The CDR3 length is 17 residues. V lost 4 bases, J lost 4 bases, and 22 bases lay in between. Germline V gene sequence: CDR1 ENHRY, CDR2 SYGVKD.

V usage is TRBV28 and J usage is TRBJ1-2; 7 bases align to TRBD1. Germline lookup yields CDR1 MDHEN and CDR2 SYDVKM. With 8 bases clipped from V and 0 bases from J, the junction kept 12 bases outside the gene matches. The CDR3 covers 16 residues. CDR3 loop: CASRKQGSGPNYGYTF. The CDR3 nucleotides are TGTGCCAGCCGGAAACAGGGGTCGGGGCCTAACTATGGCTACACCTTC.

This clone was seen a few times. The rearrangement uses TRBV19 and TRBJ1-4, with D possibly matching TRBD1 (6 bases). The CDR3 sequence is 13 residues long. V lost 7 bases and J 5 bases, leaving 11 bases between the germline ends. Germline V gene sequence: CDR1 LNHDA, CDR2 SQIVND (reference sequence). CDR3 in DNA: TGTGCCAGTAATAGGGGGATGAATGAAAAACTGTTTTTT. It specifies CASNRGMNEKLFF.

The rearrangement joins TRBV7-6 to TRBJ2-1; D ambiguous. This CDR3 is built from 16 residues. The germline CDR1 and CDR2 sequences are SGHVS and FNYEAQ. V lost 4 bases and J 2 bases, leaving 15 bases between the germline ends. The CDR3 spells CASSSPHGWPYNEQFF. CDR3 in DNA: TGTGCCAGCAGCTCCCCCCATGGTTGGCCCTACAATGAGCAGTTCTTC.

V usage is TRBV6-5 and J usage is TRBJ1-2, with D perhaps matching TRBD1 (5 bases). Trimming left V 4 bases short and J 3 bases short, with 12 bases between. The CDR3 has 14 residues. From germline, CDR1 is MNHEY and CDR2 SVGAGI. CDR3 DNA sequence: TGTGCCAGCAGTTCGCAGGGATCCTACTATGGCTACACCTTC. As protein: CASSSQGSYYGYTF.

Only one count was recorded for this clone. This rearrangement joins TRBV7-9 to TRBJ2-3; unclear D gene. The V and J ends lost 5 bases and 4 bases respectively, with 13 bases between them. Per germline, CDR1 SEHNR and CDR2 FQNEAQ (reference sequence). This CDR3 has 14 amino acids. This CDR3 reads CASSRVPESDTQYF. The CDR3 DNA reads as TGTGCCAGCAGCCGCGTGCCCGAATCAGATACGCAGTATTTT.

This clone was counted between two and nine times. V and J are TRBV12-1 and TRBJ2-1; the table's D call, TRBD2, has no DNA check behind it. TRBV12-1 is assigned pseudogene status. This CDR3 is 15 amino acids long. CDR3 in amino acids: CASSLAGGSYNEQFF. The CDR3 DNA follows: TGTGCCAGCAGCTTAGCGGGAGGCTCCTACAATGAGCAGTTCTTC.

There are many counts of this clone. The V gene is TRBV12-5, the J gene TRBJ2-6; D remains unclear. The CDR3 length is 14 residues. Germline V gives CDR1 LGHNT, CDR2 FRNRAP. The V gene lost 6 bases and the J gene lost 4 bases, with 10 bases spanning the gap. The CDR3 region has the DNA TGTGCTAGTGGCAACGCGGCGGGGGCCAACGTCCTGACTTTC. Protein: CASGNAAGANVLTF. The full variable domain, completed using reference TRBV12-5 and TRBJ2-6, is DARVTQTPRHKVTEMGQEVTMRCQPILGHNTVFWYRQTMMQGLELLAYFRNRAPLDDSGMPKDRFSAEMPDATLATLKIQPSEPRDSAVYFCASGNAAGANVLTFGAGSRLTVL.

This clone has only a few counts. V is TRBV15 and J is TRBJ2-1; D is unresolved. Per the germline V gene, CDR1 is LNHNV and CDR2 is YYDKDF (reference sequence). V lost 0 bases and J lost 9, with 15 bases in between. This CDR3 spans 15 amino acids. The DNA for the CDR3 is TGTGCCACCAGCAGAGATGATTTGCGGCAGAGTGAGCAGTTCTTC. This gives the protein CATSRDDLRQSEQFF.

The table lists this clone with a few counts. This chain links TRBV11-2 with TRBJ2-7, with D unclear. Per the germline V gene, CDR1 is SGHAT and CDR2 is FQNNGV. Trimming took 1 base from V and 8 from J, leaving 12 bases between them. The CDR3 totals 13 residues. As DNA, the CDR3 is TGTGCCAGCAGCTTAGGAGGTCCGACTCAGCAGTACTTC. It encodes CASSLGGPTQQYF.

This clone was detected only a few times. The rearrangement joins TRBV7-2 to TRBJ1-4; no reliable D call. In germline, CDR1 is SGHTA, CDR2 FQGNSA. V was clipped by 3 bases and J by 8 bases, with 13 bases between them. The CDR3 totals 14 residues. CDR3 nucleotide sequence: TGTGCCAGCAGCTTGTACAGCACGGGAGAAAAACTGTTTTTT. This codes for CASSLYSTGEKLFF.

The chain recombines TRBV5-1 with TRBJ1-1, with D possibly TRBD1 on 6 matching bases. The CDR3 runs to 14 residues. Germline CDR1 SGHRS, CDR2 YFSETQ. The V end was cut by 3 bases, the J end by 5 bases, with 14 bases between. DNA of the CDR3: TGCGCCAGCAGCTCCGGACAGCTAGAGACTGAAGCTTTCTTT. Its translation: CASSSGQLETEAFF.

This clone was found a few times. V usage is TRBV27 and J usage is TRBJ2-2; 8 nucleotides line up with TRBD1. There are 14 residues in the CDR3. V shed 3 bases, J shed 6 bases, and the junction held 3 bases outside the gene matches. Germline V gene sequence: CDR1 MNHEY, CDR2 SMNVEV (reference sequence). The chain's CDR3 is CASSFTTGAGELFF. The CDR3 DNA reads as TGTGCCAGCAGTTTTACGACAGGGGCCGGGGAGCTGTTTTTT.